This T cell receptor (beta chain) was identified during a study of blood T cell repertoires in COVID-19. In the authors' methods: Estimated nucleated cell counts came from reference gene primer amplification. Produced via immunoSEQ multiplex PCR; TCRdb's table is partial and in-frame only. That table is the source of V, J and clone size, and D and trimming were worked out from the DNA. The sample includes roughly 230,000 clones, roughly 85% of them seen just once. Germline V CDR1 and CDR2: SNHLY, FYNNEI. CDR3 length equals 14 residues. The ends were cut back, 8 bases at V and 5 bases at J, with 18 bases in the middle. Adults between about 18 and 95 years of age took part from more than 20 US areas. Allocation to cohorts depended on clinical history reported by the participants.

This clonotype was obtained from a woman between 45 and 60 years old who had been exposed to COVID-19. The chain couples TRBV2 to TRBJ1-1; D may be TRBD1 (5 bases). Source material: PBMCs or T cells enriched from blood (not recorded which). CDR3 sequence reads: CASRRGSVGTEAFF. The CDR3 DNA is TGTGCCAGCCGTAGGGGCTCCGTGGGGACTGAAGCTTTCTTT.